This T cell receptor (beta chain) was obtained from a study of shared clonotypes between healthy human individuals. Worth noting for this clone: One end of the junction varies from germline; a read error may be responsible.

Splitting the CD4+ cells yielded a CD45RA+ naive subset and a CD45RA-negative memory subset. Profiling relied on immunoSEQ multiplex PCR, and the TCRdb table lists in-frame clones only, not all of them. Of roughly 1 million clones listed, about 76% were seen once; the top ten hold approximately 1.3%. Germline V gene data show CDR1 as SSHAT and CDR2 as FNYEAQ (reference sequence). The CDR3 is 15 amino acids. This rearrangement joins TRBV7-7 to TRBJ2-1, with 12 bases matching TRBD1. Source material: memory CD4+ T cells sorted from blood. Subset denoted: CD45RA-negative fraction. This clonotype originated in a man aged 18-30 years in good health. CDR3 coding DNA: TGTGCTAGCAGCTTTGGGACAGGGGGCCGCAATGAGCAGTTCTTC. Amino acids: CASSFGTGGRNEQFF.